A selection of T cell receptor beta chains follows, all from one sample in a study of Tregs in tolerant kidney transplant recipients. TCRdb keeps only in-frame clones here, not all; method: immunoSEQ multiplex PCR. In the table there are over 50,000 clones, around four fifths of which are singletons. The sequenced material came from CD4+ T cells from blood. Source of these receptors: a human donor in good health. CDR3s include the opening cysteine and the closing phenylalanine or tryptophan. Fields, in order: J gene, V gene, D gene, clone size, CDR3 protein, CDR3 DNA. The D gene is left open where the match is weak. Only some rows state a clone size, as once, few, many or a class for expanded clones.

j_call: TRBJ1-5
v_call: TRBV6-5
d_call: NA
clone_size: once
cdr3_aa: CASSERAQPQHF
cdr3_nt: TGTGCCAGCAGTGAACGTGCACAGCCCCAGCATTTT

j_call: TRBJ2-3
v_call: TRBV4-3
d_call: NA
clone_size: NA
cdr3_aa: CASSQGNSDTQYF
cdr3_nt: TGCGCCAGCAGCCAGGGGAACTCAGATACGCAGTATTTT

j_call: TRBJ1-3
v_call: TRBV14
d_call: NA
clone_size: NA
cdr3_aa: CASSYRGTIYF
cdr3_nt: TGTGCCAGCAGCTACCGGGGGACCATATATTTT

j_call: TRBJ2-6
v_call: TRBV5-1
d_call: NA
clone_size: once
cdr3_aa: CASTVGRSISGANVLTF
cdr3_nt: TGCGCCAGCACAGTCGGCCGGTCCATATCTGGGGCCAACGTCCTGACTTTC

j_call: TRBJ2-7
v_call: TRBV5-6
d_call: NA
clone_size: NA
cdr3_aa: CASSLMIGGEQYF
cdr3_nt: TGTGCCAGCAGCTTAATGATTGGGGGAGAGCAGTACTTC

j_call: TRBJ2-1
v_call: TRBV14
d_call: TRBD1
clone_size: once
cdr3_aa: CASRGQDNEQFF
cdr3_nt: TGTGCCAGCAGGGGACAGGACAATGAGCAGTTCTTC

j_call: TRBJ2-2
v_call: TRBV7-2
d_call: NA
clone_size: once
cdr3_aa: CASSFHFDGPNTGELFF
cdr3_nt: TGTGCCAGCAGCTTCCACTTCGACGGCCCGAACACCGGGGAGCTGTTTTTT

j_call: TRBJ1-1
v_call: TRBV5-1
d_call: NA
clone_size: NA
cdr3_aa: CASSPGDVSEAFF
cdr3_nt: TGCGCCAGCAGCCCTGGAGATGTCTCTGAAGCTTTCTTT

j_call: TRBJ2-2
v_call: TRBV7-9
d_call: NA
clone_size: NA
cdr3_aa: CASSRQAGGELFF
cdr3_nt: TGTGCCAGCAGTCGACAAGCCGGCGGGGAGCTGTTTTTT

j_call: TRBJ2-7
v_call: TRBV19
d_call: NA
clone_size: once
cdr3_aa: CASRRAVGSYEQYF
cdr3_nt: TGTGCCAGTAGAAGGGCGGTTGGCTCCTACGAGCAGTACTTC

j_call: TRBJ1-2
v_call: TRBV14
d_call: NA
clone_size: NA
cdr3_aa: CASSQVNYGYTF
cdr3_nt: TGTGCCAGCAGCCAGGTGAACTATGGCTACACCTTC

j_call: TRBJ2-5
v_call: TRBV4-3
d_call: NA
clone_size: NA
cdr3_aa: CASSQDIRARETQYF
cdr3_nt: TGCGCCAGCAGCCAAGATATAAGGGCGCGGGAGACCCAGTACTTC

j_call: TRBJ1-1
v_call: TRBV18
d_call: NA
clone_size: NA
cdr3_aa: CASSRSTYTEAFF
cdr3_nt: TGTGCCAGCTCGCGCAGCACCTACACTGAAGCTTTCTTT

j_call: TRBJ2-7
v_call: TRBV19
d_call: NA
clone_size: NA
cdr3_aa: CASTARREGSSYEQYF
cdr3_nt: TGTGCCAGTACCGCGAGGAGGGAAGGGAGCTCCTACGAGCAGTACTTC

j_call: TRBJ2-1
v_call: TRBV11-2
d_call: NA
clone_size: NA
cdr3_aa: CASRNVAGLYNEQFF
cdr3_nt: TGTGCCAGCAGGAACGTTGCTGGTCTCTACAATGAGCAGTTCTTC

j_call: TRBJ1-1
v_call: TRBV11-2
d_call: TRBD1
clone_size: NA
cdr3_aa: CASSQNGQGNMNTEAFF
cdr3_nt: TGTGCCAGCAGCCAAAACGGACAGGGGAACATGAACACTGAAGCTTTCTTT

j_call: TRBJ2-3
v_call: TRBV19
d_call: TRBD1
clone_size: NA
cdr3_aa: CASRARRPDRAGGTDTQYF
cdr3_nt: TGTGCCAGTAGGGCCCGAAGACCGGACAGGGCTGGGGGTACAGATACGCAGTATTTT

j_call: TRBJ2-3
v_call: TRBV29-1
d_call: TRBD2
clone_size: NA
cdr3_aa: CIASGRGTDTQYF
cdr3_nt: TGCATCGCTAGCGGGAGGGGCACAGATACGCAGTATTTT

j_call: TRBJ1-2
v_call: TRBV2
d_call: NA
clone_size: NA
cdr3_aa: CASSEAGGTGNNYGYTF
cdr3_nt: TGTGCCAGCAGTGAAGCGGGGGGGACGGGGAATAACTATGGCTACACCTTC

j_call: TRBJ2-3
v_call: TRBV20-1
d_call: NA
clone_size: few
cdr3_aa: CSASYLDTQYF
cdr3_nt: TGCAGTGCTAGCTATTTGGATACGCAGTATTTT

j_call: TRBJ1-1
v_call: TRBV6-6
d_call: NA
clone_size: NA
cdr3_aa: CASTYQGGETEAFF
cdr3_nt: TGTGCCAGCACCTATCAGGGAGGGGAAACTGAAGCTTTCTTT

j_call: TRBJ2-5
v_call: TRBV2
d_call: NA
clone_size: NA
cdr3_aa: CASSVGGETQYF
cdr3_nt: TGTGCCAGCAGTGTAGGGGGGGAGACCCAGTACTTC

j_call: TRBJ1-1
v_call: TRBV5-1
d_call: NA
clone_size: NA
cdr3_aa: CASTPRGEGSTEAFF
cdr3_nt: TGCGCCAGCACCCCAAGGGGAGAGGGGAGCACTGAAGCTTTCTTT

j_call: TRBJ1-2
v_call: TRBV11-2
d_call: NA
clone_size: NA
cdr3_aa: CASSLIQGNGYTF
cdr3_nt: TGTGCCAGCAGCTTAATCCAGGGTAATGGCTACACCTTC

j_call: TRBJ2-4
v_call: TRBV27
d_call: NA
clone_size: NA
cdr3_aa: CASSSNMPRNIQYF
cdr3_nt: TGTGCCAGCAGTTCCAACATGCCCCGAAACATTCAGTACTTC

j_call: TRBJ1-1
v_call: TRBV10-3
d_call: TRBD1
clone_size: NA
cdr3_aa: CAISGTGMNTEAFF
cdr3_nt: TGTGCCATCAGTGGGACAGGCATGAACACTGAAGCTTTCTTT

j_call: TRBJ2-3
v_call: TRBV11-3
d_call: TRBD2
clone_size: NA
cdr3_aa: CASSLALAGGAGTQYF
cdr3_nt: TGTGCCAGCAGCTTAGCCCTAGCGGGAGGTGCAGGTACGCAGTATTTT

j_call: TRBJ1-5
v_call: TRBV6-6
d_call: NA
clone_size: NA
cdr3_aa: CASSYEKRQPQHF
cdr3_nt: TGTGCCAGCAGTTACGAGAAACGTCAGCCCCAGCATTTT

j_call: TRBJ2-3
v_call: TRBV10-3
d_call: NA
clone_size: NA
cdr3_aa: CAIRDTHTDTQYF
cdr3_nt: TGTGCCATCAGGGACACTCACACAGATACGCAGTATTTT

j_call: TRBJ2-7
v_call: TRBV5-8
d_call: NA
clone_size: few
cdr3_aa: CASSLTDPYEQYF
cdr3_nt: TGTGCCAGCAGCTTGACTGATCCCTACGAGCAGTACTTC

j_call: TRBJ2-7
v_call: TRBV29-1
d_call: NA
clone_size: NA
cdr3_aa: CSCRDTHYEQYF
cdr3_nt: TGCAGCTGCCGGGACACCCACTACGAGCAGTACTTC

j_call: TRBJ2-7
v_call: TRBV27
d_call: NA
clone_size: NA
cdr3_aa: CASSVTTSGWEQYF
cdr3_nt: TGTGCCAGCAGCGTCACTACCTCTGGGTGGGAGCAGTACTTC

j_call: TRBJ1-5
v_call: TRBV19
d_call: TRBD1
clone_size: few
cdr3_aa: CASSGQGTQPQHF
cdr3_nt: TGTGCCAGCTCCGGACAGGGAACGCAGCCCCAGCATTTT

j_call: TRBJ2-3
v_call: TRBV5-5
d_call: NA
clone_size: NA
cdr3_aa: CASSSRRPGGSTDTQYF
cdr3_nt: TGTGCCAGCAGCTCGAGACGTCCCGGCGGATCCACAGATACGCAGTATTTT

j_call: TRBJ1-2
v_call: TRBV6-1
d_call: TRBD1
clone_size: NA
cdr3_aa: CATVKTGGLNGYTF
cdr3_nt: TGTGCCACCGTAAAGACAGGGGGCTTGAATGGCTACACCTTC

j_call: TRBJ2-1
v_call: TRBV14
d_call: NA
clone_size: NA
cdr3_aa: CASSQAQWGSEQFF
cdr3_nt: TGTGCCAGCAGCCAAGCTCAGTGGGGCAGTGAGCAGTTCTTC

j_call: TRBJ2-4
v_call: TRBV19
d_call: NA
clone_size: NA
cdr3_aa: CASSIEAKNIQYF
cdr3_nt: TGTGCCAGTAGTATCGAAGCCAAAAACATTCAGTACTTC

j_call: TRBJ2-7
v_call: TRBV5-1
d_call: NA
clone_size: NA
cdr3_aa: CASSDYDEQYF
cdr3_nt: TGCGCCAGCAGCGATTACGACGAGCAGTACTTC

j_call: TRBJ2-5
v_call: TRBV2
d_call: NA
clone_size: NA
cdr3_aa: CASRGGPRGAETQYF
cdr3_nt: TGTGCCAGCAGGGGGGGCCCAAGGGGTGCAGAGACCCAGTACTTC

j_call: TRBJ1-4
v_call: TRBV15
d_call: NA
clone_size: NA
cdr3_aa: CATGVGGLSEKLFF
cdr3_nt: TGTGCCACCGGGGTCGGGGGGTTAAGTGAAAAACTGTTTTTT

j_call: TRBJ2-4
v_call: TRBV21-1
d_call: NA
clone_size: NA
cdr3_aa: CASSKVLGAIQYF
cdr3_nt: TGTGCCAGCAGCAAAGTCTTAGGGGCCATTCAGTACTTC

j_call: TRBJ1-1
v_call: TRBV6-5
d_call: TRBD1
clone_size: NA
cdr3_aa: CASSPTGVVAEAFF
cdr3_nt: TGTGCCAGCAGTCCCACAGGGGTGGTGGCCGAAGCTTTCTTT

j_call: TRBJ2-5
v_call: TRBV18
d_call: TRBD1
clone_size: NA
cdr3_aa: CASSPGTGVFETQYF
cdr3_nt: TGTGCCAGCTCACCAGGGACAGGGGTTTTCGAGACCCAGTACTTC

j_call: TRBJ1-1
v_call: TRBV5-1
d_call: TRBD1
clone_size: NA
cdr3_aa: CASSLFGGGPGNTEAFF
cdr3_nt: TGCGCCAGCAGCTTGTTCGGAGGGGGCCCAGGGAACACTGAAGCTTTCTTT

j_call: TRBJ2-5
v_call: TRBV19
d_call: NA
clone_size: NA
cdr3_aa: CASTMDQSETQYF
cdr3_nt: TGTGCCAGTACCATGGATCAATCGGAGACCCAGTACTTC

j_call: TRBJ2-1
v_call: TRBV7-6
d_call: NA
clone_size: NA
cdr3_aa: CASSYTGSSYNEQFF
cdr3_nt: TGTGCCAGCAGTTACACAGGGAGCTCCTACAATGAGCAGTTCTTC

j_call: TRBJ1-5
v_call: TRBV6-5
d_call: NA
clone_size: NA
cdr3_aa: CATASYPNQPQHF
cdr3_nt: TGTGCCACTGCATCTTATCCTAATCAGCCCCAGCATTTT

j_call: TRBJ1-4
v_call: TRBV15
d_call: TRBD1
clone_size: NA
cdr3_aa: CATSRTTGGDEKLFF
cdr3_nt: TGTGCCACCAGCAGGACGACAGGGGGAGATGAAAAACTGTTTTTT

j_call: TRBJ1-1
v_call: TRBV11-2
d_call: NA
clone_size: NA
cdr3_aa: CASSTPQGRGTEAFF
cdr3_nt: TGTGCCAGCAGCACGCCCCAGGGGCGAGGCACTGAAGCTTTCTTT

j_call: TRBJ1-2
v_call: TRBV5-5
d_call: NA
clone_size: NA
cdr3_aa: CASSLAARNYTF
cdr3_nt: TGTGCCAGCAGCTTGGCCGCCAGGAACTACACCTTC

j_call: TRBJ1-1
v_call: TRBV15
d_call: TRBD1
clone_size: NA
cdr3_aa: CATSTSGQGVVVAFF
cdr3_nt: TGTGCCACCAGCACCTCGGGACAGGGGGTCGTGGTGGCTTTCTTT

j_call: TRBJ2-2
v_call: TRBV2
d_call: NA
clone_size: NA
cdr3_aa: CASTRGPTELFF
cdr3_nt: TGTGCCAGCACAAGGGGCCCGACAGAACTGTTTTTT

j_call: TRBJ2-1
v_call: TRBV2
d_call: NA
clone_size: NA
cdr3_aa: CASIYTGLSTEQFF
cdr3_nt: TGTGCCAGCATTTATACCGGTCTATCCACAGAGCAGTTCTTC

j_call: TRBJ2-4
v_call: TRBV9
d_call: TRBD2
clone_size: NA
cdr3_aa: CASSVGPSGGNIQYF
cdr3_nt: TGTGCCAGCAGCGTAGGGCCTAGCGGTGGAAACATTCAGTACTTC

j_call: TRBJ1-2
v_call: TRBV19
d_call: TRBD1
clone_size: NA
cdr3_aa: CASSLTPGQGNYGYTF
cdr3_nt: TGTGCCAGTAGCCTAACCCCGGGACAGGGGAACTATGGCTACACCTTC

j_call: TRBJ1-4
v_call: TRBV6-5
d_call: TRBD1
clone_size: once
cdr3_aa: CASSYGTGEKLFF
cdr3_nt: TGTGCCAGCAGTTACGGGACAGGAGAAAAACTGTTTTTT

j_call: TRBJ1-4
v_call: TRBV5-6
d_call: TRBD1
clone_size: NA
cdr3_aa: CASTRGGTNEKLFF
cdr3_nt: TGTGCCAGCACCAGGGGGGGTACTAATGAAAAACTGTTTTTT

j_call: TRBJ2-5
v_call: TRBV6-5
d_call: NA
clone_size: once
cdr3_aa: CASSYRGPGRQETQYF
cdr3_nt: TGTGCCAGCAGTTACAGAGGGCCCGGGCGGCAAGAGACCCAGTACTTC

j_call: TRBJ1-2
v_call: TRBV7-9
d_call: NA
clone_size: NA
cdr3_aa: CASSLEAVRGYGYTF
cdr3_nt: TGTGCCAGCAGCTTAGAGGCCGTTAGGGGCTATGGCTACACCTTC

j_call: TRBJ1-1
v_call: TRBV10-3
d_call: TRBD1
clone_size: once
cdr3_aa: CAISEGQGRTEAFF
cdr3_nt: TGTGCCATCAGTGAGGGACAGGGAAGAACTGAAGCTTTCTTT